These T cell receptor beta chains were read from a single sample in a study of CXCR3-negative and CXCR3-positive naive CD8 T cells. Reanalyzing the 5' RACE reads, TCRdb keeps one entry per CDR3 protein, without DNA. The sample includes 100,000 to 150,000 distinct CDR3 sequences. The sequenced sample was naive CXCR3- CD8+ T cells from blood. The receptors come from a human donor in good health. Some clones in this sample may be carry-over from other donors' samples. Both conserved end residues are part of each CDR3. The order of the fields is J gene, V gene, CDR3 protein.

j_gene: TRBJ2-3
v_gene: TRBV29-1
CDR3aa: CSVETSGSADTQYF

j_gene: TRBJ1-2
v_gene: TRBV14
CDR3aa: CASSPRIGEANYGYTF

j_gene: TRBJ2-1
v_gene: TRBV20-1
CDR3aa: CSASFRADNEQFF

j_gene: TRBJ2-2
v_gene: TRBV5-4
CDR3aa: CASSFVGLAGGPDNTGELFF

j_gene: TRBJ2-3
v_gene: TRBV24-1
CDR3aa: CATSGGTDTQYF

j_gene: TRBJ1-4
v_gene: TRBV4-3
CDR3aa: CASSQTGAANEKLFF

j_gene: TRBJ2-1
v_gene: TRBV5-1
CDR3aa: CASSGLYGNEQFF

j_gene: TRBJ2-5
v_gene: TRBV20-1
CDR3aa: CSARQGFWETQYF

j_gene: TRBJ2-1
v_gene: TRBV5-1
CDR3aa: CASRDYNLQFF

j_gene: TRBJ2-5
v_gene: TRBV29-1
CDR3aa: CSVDRGEETQYF

j_gene: TRBJ2-7
v_gene: TRBV10-3
CDR3aa: CAIRVSYEQYF

j_gene: TRBJ1-3
v_gene: TRBV29-1
CDR3aa: CSVVGPGTVGGNTIYF

j_gene: TRBJ2-7
v_gene: TRBV4-1
CDR3aa: CASSQGLAGGLQQYF

j_gene: TRBJ2-7
v_gene: TRBV29-1
CDR3aa: CSVPRQGKGPYEQYF

j_gene: TRBJ2-5
v_gene: TRBV7-6
CDR3aa: CASSRTGGRETQYF

j_gene: TRBJ2-5
v_gene: TRBV11-2
CDR3aa: CASSPSPGLAEETQYF

j_gene: TRBJ2-7
v_gene: TRBV7-9
CDR3aa: CASSFGGDYEQYF

j_gene: TRBJ2-3
v_gene: TRBV4-3
CDR3aa: CASSQERPTGANTDTQYF